The sequence of this T cell receptor (beta chain) was determined in a study of T cell responses to AZD1222 COVID-19 vaccine. Pooling was applied to second doses at about 4 or about 12 weeks. Trimming took 3 bases from V and 7 from J, leaving 11 bases between them. There are 13 residues in the CDR3. Germline CDR1 is SGHTS and CDR2 is YDEGEE. TCRdb keeps only in-frame clones here, not all; method: immunoSEQ multiplex PCR. This table has around 150,000 clones, approximately 91% appearing once. Note on this clone: Its antigen is currently unknown.

General study results and limits: Repertoires were sampled only after the peak T cell response. Clonal diversity was possibly underestimated, and the donors were mostly white British, with more females. CD4 TCRs linked to vaccination spanned spike, dominating at 160-218 and 743-854.

The TCR sequence derives from an adult who received the AZD1222 COVID-19 vaccine. Sample: peripheral blood, taken 28 days after the second AZD1222 dose. V is TRBV5-8 and J is TRBJ1-5, with D perhaps TRBD1 (5 bases). Here the CDR3 DNA reads TGTGCCAGCAGCTGGGCCGGGGGACAGCCCCAGCATTTT. It specifies CASSWAGGQPQHF.